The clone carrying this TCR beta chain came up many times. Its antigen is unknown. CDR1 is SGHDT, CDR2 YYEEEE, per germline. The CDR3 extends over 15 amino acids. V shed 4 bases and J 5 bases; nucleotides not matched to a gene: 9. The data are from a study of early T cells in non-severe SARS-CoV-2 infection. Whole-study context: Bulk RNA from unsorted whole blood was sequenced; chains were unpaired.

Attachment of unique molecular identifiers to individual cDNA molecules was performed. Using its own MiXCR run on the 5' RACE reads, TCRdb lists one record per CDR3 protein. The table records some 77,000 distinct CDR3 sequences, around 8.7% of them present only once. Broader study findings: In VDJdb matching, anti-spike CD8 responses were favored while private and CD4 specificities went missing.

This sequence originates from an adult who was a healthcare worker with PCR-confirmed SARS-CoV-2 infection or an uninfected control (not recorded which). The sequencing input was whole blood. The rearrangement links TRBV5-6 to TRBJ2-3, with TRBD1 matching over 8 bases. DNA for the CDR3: TGTGCCAGCAGCGTTCCAGGGGGCGCCGGAGATACGCAGTATTTT. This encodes CASSVPGGAGDTQYF.